These 8 T cell receptor beta chains came from one sample sequenced in a study of blood T cells in healthy people across ages. Then a second PCR, running about 7 to 11 cycles, was carried out with a sample-barcoded 5' primer and a J-beta primer mix. TCRdb re-analysed the 5' RACE reads in MiXCR, keeping a single row per CDR3 protein. The sample records roughly 800,000 distinct CDR3 sequences, about 36% being singletons. Sequenced input: blood. These receptors were obtained from a man between 18 and 29 years old in good health.

This clonotype appeared a few times. The chain has TRBV4-3 and TRBJ2-1; tentatively, D is TRBD2 (6 bases). The CDR3 spans 14 residues. Germline values: CDR1 LGHNA, CDR2 YSLEER. The ends were cut back, 0 bases at V and 12 bases at J, with 15 bases in the middle. CDR3 amino acids: CASSQDRGRDWQFF. CDR3 bases: TGCGCCAGCAGCCAAGATCGAGGGCGGGACTGGCAGTTCTTC.

This clonotype was counted a few times. Relative to the germline gene, one junction end is altered; a read error may explain this. The V and J genes are TRBV6-2 or TRBV6-3 and TRBJ1-2; TRBD1 agrees at 9 bases. Per the germline V gene, CDR1 is MNHEY and CDR2 is SVGEGT. This CDR3 has 18 residues. The CDR3 nucleotides read TGTGCCAGCAGATCCGGGACAGGGACCTTAACCATTAACCATGGCTACACCTTC. Its translation: CASRSGTGTLTINHGYTF.

CDR3 sequence (DNA): TGTGCCAGCAGACCCGGGACAGAACTAAGCCAAGAGACCCAGTTCTTC. It codes for CASRPGTELSQETQFF. This sequence joins TRBV6-6 and TRBJ2-5; 7 bases map to TRBD1. TRBJ2-1 explains the end of the DNA better; the J call may be wrong. The V gene's germline CDR1 is MNHNY and CDR2 SVGAGI (reference sequence). The CDR3 totals 16 residues.

About this clonotype: It may be a read error: a sequence one base away is much more abundant. The rearrangement uses TRBV10-3 and TRBJ2-3; D is unresolved. Germline loops: CDR1 ENHRY, CDR2 SYGVKD. V was trimmed by 2 bases and J by 7 bases, leaving 4 bases between them. This CDR3 has 11 amino acids. The DNA of the CDR3 is TGTGCCATCAGTGAGAGAAATACGCAGTATTTT. Protein sequence: CAISERNTQYF.

The V call is TRBV4-1, the J call TRBJ1-1; D unresolved. V dropped 1 base and J dropped 3 bases, with 27 bases sitting between them. The CDR3 is 20 residues long. Germline CDR1 MGHRA, CDR2 YSYEKL. This chain's CDR3 is CASSQGLRLQSSLRDTEAFF. CDR3 in DNA: TGCGCCAGCAGCCAAGGTCTCCGTCTCCAGAGCTCATTAAGGGACACTGAAGCTTTCTTT.

There are a few counts of this clonotype. CDR3 nucleotides: TGTGCCAGCAGCTTGCCAGGGCGCAATGAGCAGTACTTC. It yields the protein CASSLPGRNEQYF. The chain carries TRBV5-5 and TRBJ1-2, with a possible D match to TRBD1 (5 bases). The DNA end is more similar to TRBJ2-7, so the J call may be wrong. CDR1 and CDR2 (germline): SGHKS, YYEKEE (reference sequence). This CDR3 has 13 residues.

The chain joins TRBV7-2 to TRBJ2-1; D not resolved. The DNA end is a closer match to TRBJ2-7, so the J assignment may be wrong. The germline V gene has CDR1 SGHTA and CDR2 FQGNSA. This CDR3 is built from 15 residues. The CDR3 reads CASSLDRAGHNEQYF. The DNA for the CDR3 is TGTGCCAGCAGCTTAGATAGGGCAGGCCACAATGAGCAGTACTTC.

This clonotype was detected a few times. The DNA of the CDR3 is TGTGCCAGCAGTTTCTCTGAAAACACTGAAGCTTTCTTT. This translates into CASSFSENTEAFF. J is TRBJ1-1 and V is TRBV12-3 or TRBV12-4; D is undetermined. The CDR3 is 13 residues long. The ends were cut back, 3 bases at V and 2 bases at J, with 7 bases in the middle.